The 32 T cell receptor beta chains listed next were all sequenced from one sample in a study of blood T cell repertoires in COVID-19. The method was immunoSEQ multiplex PCR; TCRdb's version includes in-frame clones alone and lacks a portion of them. Seen here are about 150,000 clones, 85% to 90% observed once, and the top ten hold approximately 40%. Material for sequencing was peripheral blood. The source is a man over 45 who had recovered from COVID-19.

This chain uses TRBV6-2 or TRBV6-3 with TRBJ1-1; TRBD1 matches 8 bases. The CDR3 has 15 amino acids. CDR1 MNHEY and CDR2 SVGEGT come from the germline V gene. V was pared by 1 base and J by 1 base, with 2 bases of the junction left unmatched. This CDR3 reads CASSYLTGANTEAFF. CDR3 bases: TGTGCCAGCAGTTACTTGACAGGGGCGAACACTGAAGCTTTCTTT.

The rearrangement links TRBV7-2 to TRBJ2-5, with 8 bases lining up with TRBD1. The V gene's germline CDR1 is SGHTA and CDR2 FQGNSA. The CDR3 is 14 residues long. Trimming removed 3 bases from V and 7 bases from J; junction bases left unmatched: 7. The CDR3 nucleotides are TGTGCCAGCAGCTTCCGAGGACAGGGTGTGACCCAGTACTTC. Amino acids: CASSFRGQGVTQYF.

Regarding this clone: At the DNA level, this CDR3 is encoded by other sequences in the same sample as well. V and J are TRBV6-1 and TRBJ2-7; the D is unclear. The CDR3 covers 14 residues. V lost 1 base and J 0 bases, leaving 7 bases between the germline ends. Per germline, CDR1 MNHNS and CDR2 SASEGT. DNA of the CDR3: TGTGCCAGCAGTGAAGGGCAGAACTCCTACGAGCAGTACTTC. Its translation is CASSEGQNSYEQYF.

The table lists this clone with a count of one. The J gene is TRBJ2-2, the V gene TRBV11-2; D not resolved. The ends were cut back, 1 base at V and 1 base at J, with 4 bases in the middle. In germline, CDR1 is SGHAT, CDR2 FQNNGV. The CDR3 is 14 residues long. The CDR3 loop is CASSLGRNTGELFF. CDR3 DNA: TGTGCCAGCAGCTTAGGGAGGAACACCGGGGAGCTGTTTTTT.

The genes are TRBV18 and TRBJ1-1; D is possibly TRBD1 (5 bases). CDR3 length equals 14 residues. V was shortened by 2 bases and J by 5 bases, with 12 bases between the two germline ends. Germline V CDR1 and CDR2: KGHSH, LQKENI. This CDR3 reads CASSPGDGGTEAFF. DNA of the CDR3: TGTGCCAGCTCACCAGGGGACGGGGGGACTGAAGCTTTCTTT.

This chain uses TRBV5-1 with TRBJ2-3, with D possibly matching TRBD1 (6 bases). V was pared by 0 bases and J by 0 bases, with 11 bases between. Per germline, CDR1 SGHRS and CDR2 YFSETQ. CDR3 size: 16 residues. As DNA, the CDR3 is TGCGCCAGCAGCTTGGTGGCCAGGGGTAGCACAGATACGCAGTATTTT. Translating gives CASSLVARGSTDTQYF.

The table lists this clone with a count of one. The chain recombines TRBV19 with TRBJ2-3, with 11 bases fitting TRBD2. CDR3 size: 17 residues. Unmatched junction bases numbered 12, after V lost 6 bases and J lost 4 bases. Germline V gene data show CDR1 as LNHDA and CDR2 as SQIVND (reference sequence). The DNA of the CDR3 is TGTGCCAGTAGCACGGGACTAGCGGAGCCAATCTCAGATACGCAGTATTTT. Amino acids: CASSTGLAEPISDTQYF.

V and J are TRBV29-1 and TRBJ1-1; 7 nucleotides agree with TRBD1. V lost 4 bases to trimming and J lost 2 bases; unmatched junction nucleotides: 10. The CDR3 runs 15 residues. Germline CDR1 is SQVTM and CDR2 is ANQGSEA. This chain's CDR3 is CSVVNRQGPNTEAFF. As DNA, the CDR3 is TGCAGCGTTGTAAACCGACAGGGACCTAACACTGAAGCTTTCTTT.

The V gene is TRBV6-2 or TRBV6-3, the J gene TRBJ1-1; D unresolved. The germline V and J ends were trimmed by 0 bases and 4 bases, with 9 bases remaining between them. Germline-derived CDR1 and CDR2 are MNHEY and SVGEGT. This CDR3 region has 14 residues. The CDR3 nucleotides read TGTGCCAGCAGTTACTCTACTATTCGCACTGAAGCTTTCTTT. Its protein product is CASSYSTIRTEAFF.

The genes are TRBV7-8 and TRBJ1-5; D uncertain. The germline V gene encodes CDR1 SGHVS and CDR2 FQNEAQ. V lost 5 bases and J lost 1, with 9 bases in between. The CDR3 covers 14 residues. The CDR3 region is CASSLRESNQPQHF. Here the CDR3 DNA reads TGTGCCAGCAGCCTACGGGAGAGCAATCAGCCCCAGCATTTT.

The chain links TRBV18 to TRBJ1-1; 8 nucleotides line up with TRBD1. The CDR3 runs to 15 residues. Germline assignment: CDR1 KGHSH and CDR2 LQKENI. With 5 bases clipped from V and 0 bases from J, the junction kept 5 bases outside the gene matches. The CDR3 spells CASSTTTGVNTEAFF. The CDR3 DNA follows: TGTGCCAGCTCAACAACGACAGGGGTGAACACTGAAGCTTTCTTT.

This chain joins TRBV3-1 (or the pseudogene TRBV3-2) and TRBJ2-1; D might be TRBD2 (7 bases). CDR1 is LGHDT, CDR2 YNNKEL, per germline (reference sequence). The V end lost 1 base, the J end lost 6 bases, and 19 bases lay between the germline ends. The CDR3 length is 17 residues. The CDR3 DNA reads as TGTGCCAGCAGCCAAGCTTTAGGGGGGGCGGGGACCAATGAGCAGTTCTTC. Translated, it gives CASSQALGGAGTNEQFF.

This CDR3 is CASSRRTGGNEKLFF. CDR3 DNA sequence: TGTGCCAGCAGCCGAAGGACAGGTGGGAATGAAAAACTGTTTTTT. The chain links TRBV5-5 to TRBJ1-4; 7 bases align to TRBD1. The CDR3 loop spans 15 amino acids. The V gene end was trimmed by 4 bases and the J gene end by 5 bases; junction bases not matched to a gene: 8. Per the germline V gene, CDR1 is SGHKS and CDR2 is YYEKEE (reference sequence).

This chain connects TRBV6-2 or TRBV6-3 to TRBJ2-1, with TRBD2 matching 10 bases. From germline, CDR1 is MNHEY and CDR2 SVGEGT. J gave up 0 bases and V 0 bases, and 5 bases lay outside the gene matches. The CDR3 runs to 18 residues. The CDR3 loop reads CASSYSTLAGDSYNEQFF. The CDR3 nucleotides are TGTGCCAGCAGTTACTCGACCCTAGCGGGGGACTCCTACAATGAGCAGTTCTTC.

The sample holds one count of this clone. The chain links TRBV6-2 or TRBV6-3 to TRBJ2-5, with D maybe TRBD2 (6 bases). The CDR3 runs 18 residues. Per the germline V gene, CDR1 is MNHEY and CDR2 is SVGEGT. Trimming shortened V by 0 bases and J by 0 bases, and 17 bases separated the two germline ends. The CDR3 DNA reads as TGTGCCAGCAGTTACTCTAGCGGAGCATTCCAGTACCAAGAGACCCAGTACTTC. As protein: CASSYSSGAFQYQETQYF.

The chain recombines TRBV28 with TRBJ2-7, with D unclear. Germline V gene data show CDR1 as MDHEN and CDR2 as SYDVKM. With 2 bases removed from V and 5 bases from J, the gap between germline ends came to 7 bases. CDR3 size: 12 residues. In DNA form, the CDR3 reads TGTGCCAGCAGTTTAGCTACCCACGAGCAGTACTTC. Residues: CASSLATHEQYF.

The rearrangement joins TRBV10-3 to TRBJ1-6; the D is unclear. CDR1 and CDR2 from the germline V gene are ENHRY and SYGVKD. There are 15 residues in the CDR3. Trimming removed 2 bases at V and 6 bases at J, with 11 bases between. The CDR3 nucleotides are TGTGCCATCAGTGAGACAGAAAAGTTTAATTCACCCCTCCACTTT. Translating gives CAISETEKFNSPLHF.

This clone has only one observation. The chain employs TRBV6-6 and TRBJ2-7, with a tentative D call TRBD2 (6 bases). Germline CDR1 and CDR2: MNHNY and SVGAGI (reference sequence). Between the trimmed V and J ends, which lost 0 bases and 3 bases, there was a span of 15 bases. CDR3 size: 16 residues. CDR3 residues: CASSYSGRRRIYEQYF. In nucleotides, the CDR3 is TGTGCCAGCAGTTACTCGGGGAGGCGCCGAATCTACGAGCAGTACTTC.

The V and J genes are TRBV7-9 and TRBJ2-3; the D gene is possibly TRBD2 (7 bases). CDR1 and CDR2 from the germline V gene are SEHNR and FQNEAQ (reference sequence). The CDR3 runs to 16 residues. Trimming removed 5 bases at V and 0 bases at J, with 15 bases between. CDR3 sequence (DNA): TGTGCCAGCAGCCCTCGGGGGGCCATAAGCACAGATACGCAGTATTTT. It codes for CASSPRGAISTDTQYF.

The chain has TRBV19 and TRBJ2-2; TRBD2 is a possible D gene (6 bases). Trimming shortened V by 6 bases and J by 5 bases, and 13 bases separated the two germline ends. This CDR3 region has 14 residues. Germline CDR1 and CDR2: LNHDA and SQIVND (reference sequence). The CDR3 protein is CASSEGLATGELFF. The CDR3 DNA is TGTGCCAGTAGCGAGGGGCTAGCGACCGGGGAGCTGTTTTTT.

The J gene is TRBJ1-5, the V gene TRBV19, with TRBD1 matching over 10 bases. The CDR3 loop spans 15 amino acids. CDR1 is LNHDA and CDR2 is SQIVND in the germline V gene (reference sequence). V lost 3 bases and J lost 5; bases outside the gene matches: 4. The CDR3: CASSMMGQGYQPQHF. As DNA, the CDR3 is TGTGCCAGTAGTATGATGGGACAGGGGTATCAGCCCCAGCATTTT.

The chain combines TRBV4-1 with TRBJ1-1; 8 bases are a match to TRBD1. J was trimmed by 1 base and V by 3 bases; bases with no gene match: 13. The V gene's germline CDR1 is MGHRA and CDR2 YSYEKL. CDR3 length: 18 amino acids. The CDR3 DNA follows: TGCGCCAGCAGCCACCTGTTCAGGGGGCGGGGGAAGAACACTGAAGCTTTCTTT. This translates into CASSHLFRGRGKNTEAFF.

CDR3 in DNA: TGTGCCAGCAGCTTAGGGGACAGGGAGACCCAGTACTTC. This sequence encodes CASSLGDRETQYF. The chain joins TRBV7-7 to TRBJ2-5, with 8 positions matching TRBD1. Germline CDR1 SSHAT, CDR2 FNYEAQ (reference sequence). The CDR3 runs to 13 residues. The trim removed 1 base at V and 5 bases at J, leaving 0 bases unmatched. The full variable domain, rest sourced from reference TRBV7-7 and TRBJ2-5, is GAGVSQSPRYKVTKRGQDVTLRCDPISSHATLYWYQQALGQGPEFLTYFNYEAQPDKSGLPSDRFSAERPEGSISTLTIQRTEQRDSAMYRCASSLGDRETQYFGPGTRLLVL.

V and J are TRBV7-9 and TRBJ1-3; no clear D gene. From germline, CDR1 is SEHNR and CDR2 FQNEAQ (reference sequence). This CDR3 is 15 amino acids long. The V gene lost 5 bases and the J gene lost 2 bases, with 13 bases spanning the gap. This CDR3 reads CASSAPRNTGNTIYF. In nucleotides, the CDR3 is TGTGCCAGCAGCGCGCCGCGGAACACTGGAAACACCATATATTTT.

The rearrangement joins TRBV25-1 to TRBJ1-2; a weak D match, TRBD1 (5 bases). The CDR3 extends over 15 amino acids. Germline V lookup: CDR1 MGHDK, CDR2 SYGVNS. V lost 4 bases, J lost 3 bases, and 15 bases lay in between. CDR3: CASSAPNRGDYGYTF. The CDR3 DNA follows: TGTGCCAGCAGTGCCCCTAATCGGGGGGACTATGGCTACACCTTC.

The V call is TRBV6-2 or TRBV6-3, the J call TRBJ2-3, with 9 bases identical to TRBD1. Germline-derived CDR1 and CDR2 are MNHEY and SVGEGT. This CDR3 contains 17 residues. V lost 0 bases, J lost 4 bases, and 8 bases stayed unmatched. The CDR3 DNA reads as TGTGCCAGCAGTTACTCGAAGTACAGGGGGCGTCCAGATACGCAGTATTTT. Its protein product is CASSYSKYRGRPDTQYF.

The chain has TRBV30 and TRBJ2-1; D is possibly TRBD1 (6 bases). Germline V gene lookup returns CDR1 GTSNPN and CDR2 SVGIG (reference sequence). CDR3 length: 13 amino acids. The ends were cut back, 5 bases at V and 0 bases at J, with 8 bases in the middle. The chain's CDR3 is CAWCRGSYNEQFF. The CDR3 DNA follows: TGTGCCTGGTGCAGGGGCTCCTACAATGAGCAGTTCTTC.

The chain uses TRBV15 and TRBJ1-3; weak D call: TRBD1 (6 bases). The CDR3 is 13 amino acids. Germline V gives CDR1 LNHNV, CDR2 YYDKDF (reference sequence). Trimming pared 0 bases from V and 8 bases from J, leaving 8 bases between. In nucleotides, the CDR3 is TGTGCCACCAGCAGAGACAGGGGAGACACCATATATTTT. Translation: CATSRDRGDTIYF.

The rearrangement joins TRBV6-5 to TRBJ1-2; weak D call: TRBD1 (5 bases). Germline V CDR1 and CDR2: MNHEY, SVGAGI. The CDR3 covers 14 residues. Trimming removed 7 bases at V and 5 bases at J, with 17 bases between. This chain's CDR3 is CASTNGAKGYGYTF. DNA of the CDR3: TGTGCCAGCACCAACGGCGCAAAGGGGTATGGCTACACCTTC.

This sequence joins TRBV6-2 or TRBV6-3 and TRBJ2-1; maybe TRBD1 (6 bases). The germline V gene encodes CDR1 MNHEY and CDR2 SVGEGT. With 2 bases removed from V and 7 bases from J, the gap between germline ends came to 12 bases. The length of the CDR3 is 14 residues. This chain's CDR3 is CASSYEGGWNEQFF. For the CDR3, the DNA is TGTGCCAGCAGTTACGAAGGGGGATGGAATGAGCAGTTCTTC.

V usage is TRBV3-1 (or the pseudogene TRBV3-2) and J usage is TRBJ1-1; 7 bases are shared with TRBD1. The CDR3 loop spans 13 amino acids. Germline V gene lookup returns CDR1 LGHDT and CDR2 YNNKEL (reference sequence). The J segment lost 4 bases and the V segment lost 6 bases, leaving 5 bases of the junction unmatched. The CDR3 DNA reads TGTGCCAGCAGTCCGACAGGGATCACTGAAGCTTTCTTT. It encodes CASSPTGITEAFF.

The sample holds many counts of this clone. The chain couples TRBV27 to TRBJ1-2; D remains ambiguous. The V end lost 4 bases, the J end lost 3 bases, and 18 bases lay between the germline ends. This CDR3 region has 16 residues. Germline V gives CDR1 MNHEY, CDR2 SMNVEV (reference sequence). The CDR3 bases are TGTGCCAGCAGTTCCCTCTCCCAGGTGGTGGACTATGGCTACACCTTC. The encoded protein is CASSSLSQVVDYGYTF.